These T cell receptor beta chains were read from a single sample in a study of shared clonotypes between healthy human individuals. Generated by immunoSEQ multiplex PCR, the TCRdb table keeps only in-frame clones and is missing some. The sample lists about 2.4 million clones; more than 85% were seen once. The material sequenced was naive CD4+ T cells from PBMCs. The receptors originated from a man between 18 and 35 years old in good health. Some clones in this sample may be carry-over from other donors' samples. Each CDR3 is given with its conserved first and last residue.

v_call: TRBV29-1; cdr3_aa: CSVEELGNTIYF
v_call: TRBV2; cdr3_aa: CASSERRYGYTF
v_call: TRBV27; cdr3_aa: CASSRWDRDNTGELFF
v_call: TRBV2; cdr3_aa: CAGSGTPGPGAGGEQFF
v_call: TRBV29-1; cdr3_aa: CSVGRQGEAFF
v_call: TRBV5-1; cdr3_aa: CASRRQQPPSTDTQYF
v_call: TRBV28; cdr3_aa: CASSPYSGANVLTF
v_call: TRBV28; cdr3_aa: CASSLAGTQYF
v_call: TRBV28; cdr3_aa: CASRLTPGGTGPNYGYTF
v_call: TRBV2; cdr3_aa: CASSPGVVEQYF
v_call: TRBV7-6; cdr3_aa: CASSPLWASGTSSYNEQFF
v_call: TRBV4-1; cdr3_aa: CASRRTGNNEQFF
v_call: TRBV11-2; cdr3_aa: CASSSPPRRGTEAFF
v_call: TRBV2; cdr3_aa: CASSAQDTQYF
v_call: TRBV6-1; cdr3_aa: CASSETWELFF
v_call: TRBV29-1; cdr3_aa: CSVAGRASNEQYF
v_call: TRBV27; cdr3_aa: CASSLPVGGANVLTF
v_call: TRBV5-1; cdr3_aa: CASLPGQSTDTQYF
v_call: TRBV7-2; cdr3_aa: CASSLVYADTEAFF
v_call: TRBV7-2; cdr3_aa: CASSLAVGPTEAFF
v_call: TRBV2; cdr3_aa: CASSEARGNEQFF
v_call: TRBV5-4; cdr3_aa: CASSLDHRTNEQFF
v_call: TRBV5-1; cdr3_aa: CASSLAGQENYGYTF
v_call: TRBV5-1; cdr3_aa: CASSARQGWDEQYF
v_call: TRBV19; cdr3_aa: CASSRTASTDTQYF
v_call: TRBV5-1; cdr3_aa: CASSRDVEWGSEQYF
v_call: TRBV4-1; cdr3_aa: CASSPSGVTDTQYF
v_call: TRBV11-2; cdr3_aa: CASSSGLAGREQYF
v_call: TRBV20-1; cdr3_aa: CSAQGNQPQHF
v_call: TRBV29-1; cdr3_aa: CSVGALEPNIQYF
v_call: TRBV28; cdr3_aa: CASSRGGFMNTEAFF
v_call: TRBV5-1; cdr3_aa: CASSSTGSNTEAFF
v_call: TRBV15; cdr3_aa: CATSRDGRHTDTQYF
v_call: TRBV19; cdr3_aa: CASSPNPQYNEQFF
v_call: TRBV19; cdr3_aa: CASSIFRDSEMPQHF
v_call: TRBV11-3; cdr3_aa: CASSLVARDEQYF
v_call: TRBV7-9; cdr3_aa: CASSPTTSPGGEQYF